The TCR beta chain described here comes from a study of cytomegalovirus exposure and HLA in healthy donors. Overall study findings and caveats: In an earlier analysis, about 87% or about 30%: the productive usage of most TCR beta V segments. Associated with HLA alleles at 0.05 false discovery rate in a later analysis were fewer than 20,000 TCR beta sequences. The number of N-insertions in an Asian-associated ancestry cluster was reportedly below the 666-donor mean in a later analysis.

With regard to this clone: The antigen is not known.

With 60 Vbeta and 13 Jbeta primers, the PCR was carried out. TCRdb's table, derived via immunoSEQ multiplex PCR, lists solely in-frame clones and lacks some. The sample has 200,000 to 250,000 clones; 77% are singletons. Sample: PBMCs. The sequence was collected from a woman aged 55 to 70 in good health and CMV-seropositive.

DNA of the CDR3: TGTGCCACCACGTGGGAACGGGGTGAAGCTTTCTTT. It codes for CATTWERGEAFF. The chain combines TRBV2 with TRBJ1-1; D is unclear. Germline V gene lookup returns CDR1 SNHLY and CDR2 FYNNEI. Deletions cut 10 bases from V and 7 bases from J, with 16 bases between. There are 12 residues in the CDR3.